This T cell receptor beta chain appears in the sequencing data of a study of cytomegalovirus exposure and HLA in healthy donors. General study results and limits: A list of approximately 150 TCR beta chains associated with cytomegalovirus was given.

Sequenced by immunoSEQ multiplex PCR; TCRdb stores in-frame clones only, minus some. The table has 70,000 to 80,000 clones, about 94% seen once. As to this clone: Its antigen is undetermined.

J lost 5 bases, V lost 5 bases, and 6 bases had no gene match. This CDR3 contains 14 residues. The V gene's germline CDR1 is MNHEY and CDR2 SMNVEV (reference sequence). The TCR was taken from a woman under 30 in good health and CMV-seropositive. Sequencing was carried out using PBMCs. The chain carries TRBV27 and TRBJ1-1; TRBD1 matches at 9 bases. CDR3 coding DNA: TGTGCCAGCAGTCCGGGACAGGGTGAGACTGAAGCTTTCTTT. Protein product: CASSPGQGETEAFF.